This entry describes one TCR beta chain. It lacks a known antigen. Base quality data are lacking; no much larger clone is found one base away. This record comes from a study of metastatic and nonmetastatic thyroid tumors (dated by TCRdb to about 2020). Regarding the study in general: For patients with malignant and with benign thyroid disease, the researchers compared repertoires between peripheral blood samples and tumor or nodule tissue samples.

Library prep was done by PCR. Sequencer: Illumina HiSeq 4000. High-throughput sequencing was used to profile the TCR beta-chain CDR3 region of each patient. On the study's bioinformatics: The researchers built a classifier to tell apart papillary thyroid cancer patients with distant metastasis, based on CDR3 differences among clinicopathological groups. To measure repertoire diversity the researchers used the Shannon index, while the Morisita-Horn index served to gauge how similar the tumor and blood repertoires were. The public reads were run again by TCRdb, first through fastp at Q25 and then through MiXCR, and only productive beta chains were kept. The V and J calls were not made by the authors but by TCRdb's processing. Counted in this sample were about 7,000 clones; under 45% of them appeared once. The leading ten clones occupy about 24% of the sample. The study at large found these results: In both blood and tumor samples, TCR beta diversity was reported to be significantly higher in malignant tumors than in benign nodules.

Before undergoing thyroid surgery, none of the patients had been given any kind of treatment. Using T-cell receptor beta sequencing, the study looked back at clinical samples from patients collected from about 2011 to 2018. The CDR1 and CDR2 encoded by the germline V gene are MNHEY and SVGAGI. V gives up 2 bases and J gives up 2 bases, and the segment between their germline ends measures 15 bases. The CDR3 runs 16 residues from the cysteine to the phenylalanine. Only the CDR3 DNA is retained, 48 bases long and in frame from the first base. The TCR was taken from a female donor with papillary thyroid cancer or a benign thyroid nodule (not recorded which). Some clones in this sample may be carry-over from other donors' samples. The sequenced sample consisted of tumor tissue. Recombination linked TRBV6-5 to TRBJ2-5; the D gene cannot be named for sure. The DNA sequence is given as TGTGCCAGCAGTTACGAATCCAAATCCGGGCAAGAGACCCAGTACTTC. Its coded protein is CASSYESKSGQETQYF.